This T cell receptor (beta chain) came from a study of T cell repertoires in cytomegalovirus infection. Study-wide context: CMV epitopes that were recently identified and HLA-C-restricted were used alongside well-studied HLA-B-restricted ones. Matching HLA type and CMV infection were both indicated by public TCR beta signatures. Study observations and caveats: CMV-specific HLA-C-restricted TCR beta clonotypes dominated the ex vivo response.

TCRdb re-derived calls from the reads in MiXCR, one entry per CDR3 protein. This repertoire shows roughly 160,000 distinct CDR3 sequences, roughly a fifth found once; its top ten account for roughly 25%. This clonotype was counted ten times or more. Its antigen is not known. Looked up from germline, CDR1 is SEHNR and CDR2 is FQNEAQ (reference sequence). V was shortened by 5 bases and J by 4 bases, with 15 bases between the two germline ends. The length of the CDR3 is 14 residues. This TCR derives from a human donor in good health (CMV status not recorded). Some clones in this sample may be carry-over from other donors' samples. The rearrangement uses TRBV7-9 and TRBJ2-7; D call uncertain. The sequencing used CD8+ T cells from cultured PBMCs, collected from culture after CMV antigen stimulation. The CDR3 DNA reads as TGTGCCAGCAGCCCCTCGGTCCAGCTTTACGAGCAGTACTTC. As protein: CASSPSVQLYEQYF. Variable domain in full (rest from reference TRBV7-9 and TRBJ2-7): DTGVSQNPRHKITKRGQNVTFRCDPISEHNRLYWYRQTLGQGPEFLTYFQNEAQLEKSRLLSDRFSAERPKGSFSTLEIQRTEQGDSAMYLCASSPSVQLYEQYFGPGTRLTVT.